The 27 T cell receptor beta chains in this list originate from one sample, sequenced in a study of technical replicates of blood from several donors. Sequencing used immunoSEQ multiplex PCR; TCRdb keeps in-frame clones, though not all of them. The sample lists tens of thousands of clones, about nine tenths occurring once. The sample comprised PBMCs. These receptors were taken from a human donor in good health. Some clones in this sample may be carry-over from other donors' samples.

The chain uses TRBV7-8 and TRBJ1-1; 8 bases line up with TRBD1. Trimming removed 5 bases from V and 8 bases from J; junction bases left unmatched: 4. CDR1 is SGHVS, CDR2 FQNEAQ, per germline. This CDR3 contains 12 residues. In nucleotides, the CDR3 is TGTGCCAGCAGCCGGGACAGGACCGAAGCTTTCTTT. This encodes CASSRDRTEAFF.

J is TRBJ1-1 and V is TRBV6-4; D is possibly TRBD1 (6 bases). The CDR3 is made up of 16 amino acids. V lost 3 bases and J lost 1, with 15 bases in between. CDR1 and CDR2 from the germline V gene are MRHNA and SNTAGT. The CDR3 protein is CASSDRQGPKNTEAFF. The CDR3, as DNA: TGTGCCAGCAGTGATAGGCAGGGGCCCAAGAACACTGAAGCTTTCTTT.

This chain connects TRBV19 to TRBJ2-6; 10 nucleotides line up with TRBD1. V was pared by 7 bases and J by 1 base, with 13 bases of the junction left unmatched. CDR1 and CDR2 from the germline V gene are LNHDA and SQIVND (reference sequence). This CDR3 contains 19 residues. CDR3 in amino acids: CASTPWARTGGSGANVLTF. DNA for the CDR3: TGTGCCAGTACCCCCTGGGCCAGGACAGGGGGATCTGGGGCCAACGTCCTGACTTTC.

V gene TRBV5-6 combines with J gene TRBJ2-5; D unresolved. The germline CDR1 and CDR2 sequences are SGHDT and YYEEEE. The CDR3 totals 14 residues. With 0 bases removed from V and 5 bases from J, the gap between germline ends came to 11 bases. The CDR3 loop is CASSLARFRETQYF. For the CDR3, the DNA is TGTGCCAGCAGCTTGGCGCGGTTCCGGGAGACCCAGTACTTC.

The chain carries TRBV5-1 and TRBJ2-5; D is perhaps TRBD1 (5 bases). Germline CDR1 is SGHRS and CDR2 is YFSETQ. Trimming cost V 0 bases and J 5 bases, with 11 bases left between them. This CDR3 comprises 14 residues. The CDR3 region is CASSLDRFTETQYF. The CDR3 region has the DNA TGCGCCAGCAGCTTGGACAGGTTCACTGAGACCCAGTACTTC.

The chain recombines TRBV19 with TRBJ2-1; the match to TRBD2 covers 12 bases. CDR1 LNHDA and CDR2 SQIVND come from the germline V gene (reference sequence). Trimming at V came to 6 bases and at J to 8 bases, leaving 8 bases not matched to a gene. The CDR3 has 15 residues. Written as DNA, the CDR3 is TGTGCCAGTAGGGCTAGCGGGAGGGAGTGGGATGAGCAGTTCTTC. Translation: CASRASGREWDEQFF.

The rearrangement joins TRBV29-1 to TRBJ2-3; 7 bases are shared with TRBD2. V lost 6 bases to trimming and J lost 3 bases; unmatched junction nucleotides: 6. Germline loops: CDR1 SQVTM, CDR2 ANQGSEA. The CDR3 has 13 amino acids. CDR3 DNA sequence: TGCAGCGTATCGCGGGAGCGGACAGATACGCAGTATTTT. This gives the protein CSVSRERTDTQYF.

The gene calls are TRBV6-4 and TRBJ2-1; possibly TRBD1 for D (8 bases). The CDR3 contains 14 residues. Trimming shortened V by 2 bases and J by 9 bases, and 14 bases separated the two germline ends. Germline values: CDR1 MRHNA, CDR2 SNTAGT. The CDR3 here is CASSDSGTGIEQFF. As DNA, the CDR3 is TGTGCCAGCAGTGACAGCGGGACAGGAATTGAGCAGTTCTTC.

J is TRBJ2-5 and V is TRBV4-1; TRBD1 is a possible D gene (5 bases). The V gene lost 0 bases and the J gene lost 4 bases, with 12 bases spanning the gap. In germline, CDR1 is MGHRA, CDR2 YSYEKL. The CDR3 spans 15 residues. The CDR3 loop is CASSQEGRGSETQYF. The CDR3 DNA sequence: TGCGCCAGCAGCCAAGAGGGAAGGGGTTCAGAGACCCAGTACTTC.

This chain links TRBV6-6 with TRBJ2-7, with D perhaps TRBD1 (6 bases). Trimming took off 6 bases at V and 0 bases at J, with 15 bases between the two ends. The CDR3 is 15 amino acids. Per germline, CDR1 MNHNY and CDR2 SVGAGI (reference sequence). This CDR3 is CASRSGQGNSYEQYF. The DNA for the CDR3 is TGTGCCAGCAGAAGTGGGCAGGGGAACTCCTACGAGCAGTACTTC.

Details on this clone: Compared with germline, one end of the junction differs, possibly owing to a read error. The chain joins TRBV7-9 to TRBJ2-3, with 8 bases identical to TRBD1. CDR1 is SEHNR and CDR2 is FQNEAQ in the germline V gene (reference sequence). The CDR3 has 14 amino acids. The CDR3 nucleotides are TGTGCCAGCAGCCCAGGGGGCAGCATAGATACGCAGTATTTT. Its translation is CASSPGGSIDTQYF.

This sequence joins TRBV29-1 and TRBJ2-7, with TRBD1 as a possible D gene (5 bases). Trimming took 4 bases from V and 4 from J, leaving 8 bases between them. The CDR3 loop spans 11 amino acids. Germline loops: CDR1 SQVTM, CDR2 ANQGSEA. The chain's CDR3 is CSVANRYEQYF. The CDR3 DNA follows: TGCAGCGTTGCGAACAGGTACGAGCAGTACTTC.

The gene calls are TRBV20-1 and TRBJ1-1; a possible D gene is TRBD1 (5 bases). This CDR3 comprises 10 residues. Trimming left V 6 bases short and J 5 bases short, with 7 bases between. The germline CDR1 and CDR2 sequences are DFQATT and SNEGSKA (reference sequence). The CDR3 DNA sequence: TGCAGTGCCACAGGAACTGAAGCTTTCTTT. It yields the protein CSATGTEAFF.

This sequence joins TRBV10-3 and TRBJ2-7; the D gene is possibly TRBD2 (5 bases). V lost 3 bases and J lost 2, with 11 bases in between. Per germline, CDR1 ENHRY and CDR2 SYGVKD. The CDR3 is made up of 14 amino acids. CDR3 DNA sequence: TGTGCCATCAGTGAAAGTTCGGGAACCTACGAGCAGTACTTC. It yields the protein CAISESSGTYEQYF.

The chain recombines TRBV7-2 with TRBJ1-2; 7 bases match TRBD1. The J segment lost 7 bases and the V segment lost 1 base, leaving 6 bases of the junction unmatched. CDR3 length: 14 residues. Germline CDR1 is SGHTA and CDR2 is FQGNSA. CDR3 in DNA: TGTGCCAGCAGCTTAGGGGGCGAGGGGGCTGGCTACACCTTC. It specifies CASSLGGEGAGYTF.

The rearrangement joins TRBV7-2 to TRBJ2-4, with 14 bases identical to TRBD2. V lost 4 bases, J lost 5 bases, and 10 bases stayed unmatched. CDR3 size: 18 residues. Germline V gene lookup returns CDR1 SGHTA and CDR2 FQGNSA. CDR3 residues: CASSYFGTSGSGENIQYF. The CDR3 bases are TGTGCCAGCAGCTACTTCGGGACTAGCGGGAGCGGGGAAAACATTCAGTACTTC.

This chain links TRBV7-6 with TRBJ2-1, with D possibly TRBD2 on 7 matching bases. The CDR3 has 16 residues. CDR1 is SGHVS and CDR2 is FNYEAQ in the germline V gene. V was trimmed by 5 bases and J by 5 bases, leaving 19 bases between them. The CDR3 coding sequence is TGTGCCAGCAGCCAAAGGGGGGGCAGAGCAGACAATGAGCAGTTCTTC. Translating gives CASSQRGGRADNEQFF.

The chain links TRBV6-1 to TRBJ2-2, with TRBD2 matching 7 bases. V dropped 4 bases and J dropped 1; count of bases not matched to a gene: 12. From germline, CDR1 is MNHNS and CDR2 SASEGT. The CDR3 is made up of 18 amino acids. The CDR3 sequence: CASSGGVWLAENTGELFF. In DNA, the CDR3 is TGTGCCAGCAGTGGGGGGGTGTGGCTAGCGGAGAACACCGGGGAGCTGTTTTTT.

The chain carries TRBV6-1 and TRBJ1-1; 9 bases fit TRBD1. The CDR3 is made up of 15 amino acids. The V and J ends lost 6 bases and 5 bases, in that order; junction bases with no gene match: 10. CDR1 and CDR2 (germline): MNHNS, SASEGT. The CDR3: CASSQLQGARTEAFF. In DNA, the CDR3 is TGTGCCAGCAGCCAATTACAGGGGGCGCGGACTGAAGCTTTCTTT.

This clone has only a few counts. V is TRBV30 and J is TRBJ2-5, with TRBD2 identical over 9 bases. The V segment lost 0 bases and the J segment 4 bases; nucleotides outside the gene matches: 9. The length of the CDR3 is 16 residues. Germline loops: CDR1 GTSNPN, CDR2 SVGIG (reference sequence). The DNA for the CDR3 is TGTGCCTGGAGTGTTATGAGGAGCGGGAGGAGAGAGACCCAGTACTTC. It encodes CAWSVMRSGRRETQYF.

This chain connects TRBV20-1 to TRBJ1-1; no reliable D call. The germline gives CDR1 DFQATT, CDR2 SNEGSKA (reference sequence). The CDR3 spans 11 residues. The germline V and J ends were trimmed by 7 bases and 1 base, with 7 bases remaining between them. The CDR3 nucleotides read TGCAGTGGACGGAGGAACACTGAAGCTTTCTTT. Residues: CSGRRNTEAFF.

This chain uses TRBV6-5 with TRBJ2-7, with a tentative D call TRBD2 (5 bases). V was clipped by 2 bases and J by 2 bases, with 13 bases between them. CDR1 and CDR2 (germline): MNHEY, SVGAGI. This CDR3 has 15 amino acids. DNA for the CDR3: TGTGCCAGCAGTTACGGGTCAATCGGGACCTACGAGCAGTACTTC. This translates into CASSYGSIGTYEQYF.

This clone was seen once. The chain is built from TRBV5-4 and TRBJ2-3; a possible D gene is TRBD2 (6 bases). The length of the CDR3 is 16 residues. From germline, CDR1 is SGHNT and CDR2 YYREEE (reference sequence). The ends were cut back, 4 bases at V and 2 bases at J, with 17 bases in the middle. CDR3 bases: TGTGCCAGCAGCCCAGGCGCTAGCGCAAACACAGATACGCAGTATTTT. This sequence encodes CASSPGASANTDTQYF.

In DNA form, the CDR3 reads TGTGCCAGCAGTTTTTCCCGGGGGGGTGGCTACACCTTC. Protein product: CASSFSRGGGYTF. This chain uses TRBV27 with TRBJ1-2; a possible D gene is TRBD1 (5 bases). Germline V CDR1 and CDR2: MNHEY, SMNVEV (reference sequence). The CDR3 spans 13 residues. Trimming shortened V by 3 bases and J by 7 bases, and 12 bases separated the two germline ends.

This chain connects TRBV11-3 to TRBJ2-1; possible D gene TRBD2, 6 bases. CDR1 is SGHNT, CDR2 YENEEA, per germline. The CDR3 is 15 residues long. Trimming left V 1 base short and J 7 bases short, with 14 bases between. CDR3 in amino acids: CASSLGGTLGNEQFF. The DNA for the CDR3 is TGTGCCAGCAGCTTAGGCGGGACCCTAGGGAATGAGCAGTTCTTC.

The chain links TRBV6-1 to TRBJ2-5, with 12 bases lining up with TRBD1. Germline trimming cut 6 bases from V and 5 bases from J; bases unmatched to any gene: 7. The CDR3 runs 15 residues. The V gene's germline CDR1 is MNHNS and CDR2 SASEGT. In DNA, the CDR3 is TGTGCCAGCAGGGGGACAGGGGGCGGCGGGGAGACCCAGTACTTC. It specifies CASRGTGGGGETQYF.

The chain is built from TRBV5-5 and TRBJ2-5, with 7 positions matching TRBD2. V shed 4 bases and J 2 bases; nucleotides not matched to a gene: 14. Germline CDR1 SGHKS, CDR2 YYEKEE (reference sequence). The CDR3 has 17 amino acids. CDR3 sequence: CASSPRGGRLTQETQYF. CDR3 DNA sequence: TGTGCCAGCAGCCCGAGGGGAGGGAGACTAACTCAAGAGACCCAGTACTTC. Full variable domain (missing parts from reference TRBV5-5 and TRBJ2-5): DAGVTQSPTHLIKTRGQQVTLRCSPISGHKSVSWYQQVLGQGPQFIFQYYEKEERGRGNFPDRFSARQFPNYSSELNVNALLLGDSALYLCASSPRGGRLTQETQYFGPGTRLLVL.